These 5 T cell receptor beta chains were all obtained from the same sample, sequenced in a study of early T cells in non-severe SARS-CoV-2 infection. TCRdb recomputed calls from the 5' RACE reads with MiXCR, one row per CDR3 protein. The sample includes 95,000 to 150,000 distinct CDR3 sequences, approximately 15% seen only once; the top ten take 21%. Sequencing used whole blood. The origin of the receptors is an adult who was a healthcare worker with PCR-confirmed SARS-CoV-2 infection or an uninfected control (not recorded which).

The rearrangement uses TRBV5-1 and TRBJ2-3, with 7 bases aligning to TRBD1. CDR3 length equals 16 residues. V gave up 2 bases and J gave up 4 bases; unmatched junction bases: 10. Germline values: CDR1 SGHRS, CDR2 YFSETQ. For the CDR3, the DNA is TGCGCCAGCAGCTTTTACAGGGGTGGTAGGGCAGATACGCAGTATTTT. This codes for CASSFYRGGRADTQYF.

CDR3 DNA: TGTGCCAGCAGGAGACAGGGGGTAGAGACCTACGAGCAGTACTTC. It translates to CASRRQGVETYEQYF. This sequence joins TRBV11-2 and TRBJ2-7; TRBD1 aligns across 9 bases. Germline V gene data show CDR1 as SGHAT and CDR2 as FQNNGV. CDR3 length equals 15 residues. V was pared by 6 bases and J by 2 bases, with 8 bases of the junction left unmatched.

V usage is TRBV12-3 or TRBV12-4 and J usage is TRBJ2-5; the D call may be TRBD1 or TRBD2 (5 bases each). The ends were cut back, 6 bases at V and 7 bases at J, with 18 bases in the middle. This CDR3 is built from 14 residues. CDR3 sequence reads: CASSPPGTSATQYF. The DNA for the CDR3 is TGTGCCAGCAGCCCCCCCGGGACCTCTGCGACCCAGTACTTC.

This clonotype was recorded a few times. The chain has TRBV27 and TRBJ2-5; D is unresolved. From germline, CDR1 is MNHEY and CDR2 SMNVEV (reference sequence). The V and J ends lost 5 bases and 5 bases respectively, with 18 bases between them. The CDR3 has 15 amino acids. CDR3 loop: CASSVRRGVSETQYF. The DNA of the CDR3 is TGTGCCAGCAGTGTCCGTCGTGGAGTAAGCGAGACCCAGTACTTC.

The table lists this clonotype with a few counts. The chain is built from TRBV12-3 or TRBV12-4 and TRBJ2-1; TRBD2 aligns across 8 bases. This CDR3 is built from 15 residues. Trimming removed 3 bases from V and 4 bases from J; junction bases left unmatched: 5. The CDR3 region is CASSLGAGEYNEQFF. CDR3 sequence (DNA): TGTGCCAGCAGTTTGGGAGCGGGGGAGTACAATGAGCAGTTCTTC.